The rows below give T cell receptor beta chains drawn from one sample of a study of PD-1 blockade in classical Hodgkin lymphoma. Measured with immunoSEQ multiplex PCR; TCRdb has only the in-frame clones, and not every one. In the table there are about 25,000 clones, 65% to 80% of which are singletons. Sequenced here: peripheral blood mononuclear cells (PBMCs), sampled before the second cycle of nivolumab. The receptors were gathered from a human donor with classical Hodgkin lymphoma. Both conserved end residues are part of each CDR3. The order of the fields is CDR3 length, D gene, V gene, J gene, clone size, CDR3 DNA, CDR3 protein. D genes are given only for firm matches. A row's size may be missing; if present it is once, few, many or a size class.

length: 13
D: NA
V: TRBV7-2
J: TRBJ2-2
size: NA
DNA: TGTGCCAGCAGCTCCAATTTCGCCGGGGAGCTGTTTTTT
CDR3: CASSSNFAGELFF

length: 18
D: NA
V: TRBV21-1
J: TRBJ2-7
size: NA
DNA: TGTGCCAGCAGCAACCTCGGCGGGTTCTCCGAGAGATTCTACGAGCAGTACTTC
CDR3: CASSNLGGFSERFYEQYF

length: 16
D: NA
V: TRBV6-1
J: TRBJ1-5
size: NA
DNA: TGTGCCAGCAGTGAAGTACGGGGTTATAGCAATCAGCCCCAGCATTTT
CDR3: CASSEVRGYSNQPQHF

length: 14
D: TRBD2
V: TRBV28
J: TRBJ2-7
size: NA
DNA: TGTGCCAGCAGTTTACGGACTAGCGTCTCCGAGCAGTACTTC
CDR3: CASSLRTSVSEQYF

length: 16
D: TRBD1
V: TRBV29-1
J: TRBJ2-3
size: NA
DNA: TGCAGCGTTGGAGGACAGGGGAGGATGACCACAGATACGCAGTATTTT
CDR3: CSVGGQGRMTTDTQYF

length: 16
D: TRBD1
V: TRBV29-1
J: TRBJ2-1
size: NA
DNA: TGCAGCGTTCAATTGGGACAGGGTAGGTCCTACAATGAGCAGTTCTTC
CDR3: CSVQLGQGRSYNEQFF

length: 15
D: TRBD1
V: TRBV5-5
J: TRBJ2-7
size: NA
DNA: TGTGCCAGCAGCAAGGGACAGGGGAAACTCTACGAGCAGTACTTC
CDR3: CASSKGQGKLYEQYF

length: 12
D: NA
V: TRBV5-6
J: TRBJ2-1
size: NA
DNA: TGTGCCAGCAGCTTCGACTACAATGAGCAGTTCTTC
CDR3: CASSFDYNEQFF

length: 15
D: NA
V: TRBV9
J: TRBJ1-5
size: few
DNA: TGTGCCAGCAGCGTAGTAGGGAGCGGGAGGCAGCCCCAGCATTTT
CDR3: CASSVVGSGRQPQHF

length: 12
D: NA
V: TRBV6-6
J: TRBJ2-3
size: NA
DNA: TGTGCCAGCAGTTACTCGAAAGATACGCAGTATTTT
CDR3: CASSYSKDTQYF

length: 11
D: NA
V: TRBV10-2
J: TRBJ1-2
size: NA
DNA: TGCGCCAGCGGCGAAAACTATGGCTACACCTTC
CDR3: CASGENYGYTF

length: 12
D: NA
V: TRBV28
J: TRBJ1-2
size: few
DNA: TGTGCCAGTATCGGGTCCGGCTATGGCTACACCTTC
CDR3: CASIGSGYGYTF

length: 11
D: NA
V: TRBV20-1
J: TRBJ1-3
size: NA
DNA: TGCAGTGCTTCATCTGGAAACACCATATATTTT
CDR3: CSASSGNTIYF

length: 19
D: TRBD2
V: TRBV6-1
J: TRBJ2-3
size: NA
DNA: TGTGCCAGCAGTGAAGCGCTGGGACTAGCGGGGATTAGCACAGATACGCAGTATTTT
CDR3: CASSEALGLAGISTDTQYF

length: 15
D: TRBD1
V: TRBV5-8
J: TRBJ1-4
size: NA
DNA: TGTGCCAGCAGCTCGGGACAGGGATGGTCTGAAAAACTGTTTTTT
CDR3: CASSSGQGWSEKLFF

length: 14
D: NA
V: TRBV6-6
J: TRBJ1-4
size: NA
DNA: TGTGCCAGCAGCCCAGTCGGGGGGCCCGAAAAACTGTTTTTT
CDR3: CASSPVGGPEKLFF

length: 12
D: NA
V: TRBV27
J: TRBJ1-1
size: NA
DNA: TGTGCCAGCGGAAGGGGGGACACTGAAGCTTTCTTT
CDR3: CASGRGDTEAFF

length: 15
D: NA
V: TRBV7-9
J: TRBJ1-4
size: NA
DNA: TGTGCCAGCAGCCTCCCGCTCACATTGGGTGAAAAACTGTTTTTT
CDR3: CASSLPLTLGEKLFF

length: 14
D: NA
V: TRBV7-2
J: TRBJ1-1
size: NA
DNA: TGTGCCAGCAGCTTAGGAGGGGTGGCCCCCGAAGCTTTCTTT
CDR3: CASSLGGVAPEAFF

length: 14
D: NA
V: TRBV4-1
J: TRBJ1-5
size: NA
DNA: TGCGCCAGCAGCCAGCGCGAGGGGCTTCAGCCCCAGCATTTT
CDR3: CASSQREGLQPQHF

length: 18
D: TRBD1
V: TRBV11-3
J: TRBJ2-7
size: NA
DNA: TGTGCCAGCAGCTTTATTAACACCTGGGGACAGGGGGAATACGAGCAGTACTTC
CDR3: CASSFINTWGQGEYEQYF

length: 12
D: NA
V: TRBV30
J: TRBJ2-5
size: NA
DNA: TGTGCCTGGAGTTCGGATTTGGAGACCCAGTACTTC
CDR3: CAWSSDLETQYF

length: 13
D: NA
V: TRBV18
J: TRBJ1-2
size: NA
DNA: TGTGCCAGCTCAGTTACAGGGCAAGGAGGCTACACCTTC
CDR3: CASSVTGQGGYTF

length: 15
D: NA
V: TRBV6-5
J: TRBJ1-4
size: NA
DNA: TGTGCCAGCAGTTATGACCTAACACACAATGAAAAACTGTTTTTT
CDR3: CASSYDLTHNEKLFF

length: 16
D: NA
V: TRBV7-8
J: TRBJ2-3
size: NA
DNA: TGTGCCAGCACCCTATGGGGGACCGCTAGCACAGATACGCAGTATTTT
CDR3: CASTLWGTASTDTQYF

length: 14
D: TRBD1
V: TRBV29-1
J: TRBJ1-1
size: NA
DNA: TGCAGCGTTGTCGGCAGGGGGCTGAACACTGAAGCTTTCTTT
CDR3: CSVVGRGLNTEAFF

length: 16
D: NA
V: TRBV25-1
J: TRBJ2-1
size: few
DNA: TGTGCCAGCAGTGACGTTCCGGGCCTCTGGAGGGGTGAGCAGTTCTTC
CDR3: CASSDVPGLWRGEQFF

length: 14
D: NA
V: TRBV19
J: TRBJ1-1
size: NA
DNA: TGTGCCAGTAGTCGAGTCGGGACGAACACTGAAGCTTTCTTT
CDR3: CASSRVGTNTEAFF

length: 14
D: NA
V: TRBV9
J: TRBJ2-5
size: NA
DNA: TGTGCCAGCAGCGTAGGGTTGTCTTGGGAGACCCAGTACTTC
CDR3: CASSVGLSWETQYF

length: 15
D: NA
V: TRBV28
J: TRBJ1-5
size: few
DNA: TGTGCCAGCAGCGAGGGGGGTATGAGTCATCAGCCCCAGCATTTT
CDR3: CASSEGGMSHQPQHF

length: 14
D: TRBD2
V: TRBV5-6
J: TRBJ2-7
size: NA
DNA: TGTGCCAGCACCCCTAGCGGACGTTTCTACGAGCAGTACTTC
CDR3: CASTPSGRFYEQYF

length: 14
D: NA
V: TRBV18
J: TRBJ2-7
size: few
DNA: TGTGCCAGCTCACCACCTACTAGTAAATACGAGCAGTACTTC
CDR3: CASSPPTSKYEQYF

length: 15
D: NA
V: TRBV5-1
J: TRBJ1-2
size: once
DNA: TGCGCCAGCAGCTTGGCCGGAACCGGGAACTATGGCTACACCTTC
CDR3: CASSLAGTGNYGYTF

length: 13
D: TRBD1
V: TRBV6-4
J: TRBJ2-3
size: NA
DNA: TGTGCCGGAACAGGGGAAGTGACAGATACGCAGTATTTT
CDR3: CAGTGEVTDTQYF

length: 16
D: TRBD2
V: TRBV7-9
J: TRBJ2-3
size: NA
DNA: TGTGCCAGCAGCCGAGGACTAGCGGACCGCACAGATACGCAGTATTTT
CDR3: CASSRGLADRTDTQYF

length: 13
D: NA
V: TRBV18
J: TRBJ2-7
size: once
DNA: TGTGCCAGCTCACCCGTTGCCGGCCACGAGCAGTACTTC
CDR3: CASSPVAGHEQYF

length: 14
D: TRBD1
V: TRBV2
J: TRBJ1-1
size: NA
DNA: TGTGCCAGCAGTGAAGGGGGGACAGGCGTTGAAGCTTTCTTT
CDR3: CASSEGGTGVEAFF

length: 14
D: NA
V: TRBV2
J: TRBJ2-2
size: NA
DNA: TGTGCCAGCATCAAGGACAGGAACACCGGGGAGCTGTTTTTT
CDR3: CASIKDRNTGELFF

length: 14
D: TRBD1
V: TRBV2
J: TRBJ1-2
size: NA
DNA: TGTGCCAGCCGGGAGGACAGGAACATCTATGGCTACACCTTC
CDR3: CASREDRNIYGYTF

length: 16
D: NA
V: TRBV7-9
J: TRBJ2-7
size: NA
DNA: TGTGCCAGCAGCCCCCCTGGGGGGCTTGATATTTACGAGCAGTACTTC
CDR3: CASSPPGGLDIYEQYF

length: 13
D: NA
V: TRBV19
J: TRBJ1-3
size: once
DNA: TGTGCCAGTAGTGGACAGCCGGGAAACACCATATATTTT
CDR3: CASSGQPGNTIYF

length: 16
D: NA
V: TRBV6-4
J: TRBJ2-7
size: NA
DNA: TGTGCCAGCAGTGACTCGAGTAGGGTAGGGGCCTACGAGCAGTACTTC
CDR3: CASSDSSRVGAYEQYF

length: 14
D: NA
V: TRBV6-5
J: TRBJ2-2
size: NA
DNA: TGTGCCAGCAGGCCGGGGACGGCCCCCGGGGAGCTGTTTTTT
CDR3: CASRPGTAPGELFF

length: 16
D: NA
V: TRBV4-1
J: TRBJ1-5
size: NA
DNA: TGCGCCAGCAGCTCGTTCATCAGGGGTAGCAATCAGCCCCAGCATTTT
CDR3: CASSSFIRGSNQPQHF

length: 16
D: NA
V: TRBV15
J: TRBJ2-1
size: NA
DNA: TGTGCCACCAGCAGAGATCCTGGGGAGCGGAACAATGAGCAGTTCTTC
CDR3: CATSRDPGERNNEQFF

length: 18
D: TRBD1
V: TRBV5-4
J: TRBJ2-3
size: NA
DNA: TGTGCCAGCAGCAGGACAGGGGCCGAAACCTTTGGCACAGATACGCAGTATTTT
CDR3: CASSRTGAETFGTDTQYF

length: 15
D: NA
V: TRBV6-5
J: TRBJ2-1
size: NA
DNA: TGTGCCAGCAGTTTTATTGGACTTCGCGGGGAGGAGCAGTTCTTC
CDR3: CASSFIGLRGEEQFF